This TCR beta chain was observed in a study of blood T cell repertoires in COVID-19. Sequencing used immunoSEQ multiplex PCR; TCRdb keeps in-frame clones, though not all of them. The sample yields about 92,000 clones, 87% seen once. Seattle researchers signed up patients amid active infection and tracked them longitudinally. This CDR3 contains 14 residues. The V end was cut by 6 bases, the J end by 1 base, with 7 bases between. In germline, CDR1 is MGHDK, CDR2 SYGVNS. This chain connects TRBV25-1 to TRBJ2-6; possibly TRBD1 for D (5 bases). The source material was peripheral blood. The TCR sequence derives from a woman aged 60-70 years with COVID-19, enrolled during active disease. Here the CDR3 DNA reads TGTGCCAGCAGCGCAGGGTCTGGGGCCAACGTCCTGACTTTC. Translated: CASSAGSGANVLTF.